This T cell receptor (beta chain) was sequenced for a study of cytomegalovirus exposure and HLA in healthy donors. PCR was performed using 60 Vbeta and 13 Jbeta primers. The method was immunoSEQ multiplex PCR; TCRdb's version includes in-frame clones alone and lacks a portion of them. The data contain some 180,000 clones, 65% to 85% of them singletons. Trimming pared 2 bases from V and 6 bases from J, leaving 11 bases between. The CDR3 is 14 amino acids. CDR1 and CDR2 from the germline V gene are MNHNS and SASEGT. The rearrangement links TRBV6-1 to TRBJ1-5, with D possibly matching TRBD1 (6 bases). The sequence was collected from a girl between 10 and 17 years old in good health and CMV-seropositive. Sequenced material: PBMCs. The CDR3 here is CASSEWGHRQPQHF. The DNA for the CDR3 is TGTGCCAGCAGTGAATGGGGGCACCGTCAGCCCCAGCATTTT.